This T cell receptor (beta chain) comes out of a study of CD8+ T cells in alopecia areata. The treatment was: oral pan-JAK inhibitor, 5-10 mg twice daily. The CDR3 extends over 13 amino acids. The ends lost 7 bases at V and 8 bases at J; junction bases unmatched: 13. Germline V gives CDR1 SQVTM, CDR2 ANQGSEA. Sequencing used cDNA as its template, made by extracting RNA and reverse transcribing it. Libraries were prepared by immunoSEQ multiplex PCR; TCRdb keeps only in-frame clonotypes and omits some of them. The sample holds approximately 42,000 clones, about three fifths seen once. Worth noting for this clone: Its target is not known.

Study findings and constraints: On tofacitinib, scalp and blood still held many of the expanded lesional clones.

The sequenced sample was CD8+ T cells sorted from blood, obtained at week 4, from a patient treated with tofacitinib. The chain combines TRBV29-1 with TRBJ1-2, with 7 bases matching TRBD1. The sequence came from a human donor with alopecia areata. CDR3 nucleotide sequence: TGCAGCGATGGACAGGCTGGCGGTGGAGGCTACACCTTC. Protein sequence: CSDGQAGGGGYTF.